The clone carrying this TCR beta chain was recorded many times. Its antigen is unknown. The read terminates 3 residues ahead of where the CDR3 ends, so the germline J gene completes it. The repertoire was sequenced with immunoSEQ multiplex PCR; TCRdb's copy has only in-frame clones and lacks some. This sample carries about 64,000 clones, none of them present only once. The record originates from a study of T cell clonality in common variable immunodeficiency. Whole-study findings and limits: CVID subjects shared fewer TCRbeta clones than healthy controls did. Compared with healthy controls, CVID subjects showed increased TCRbeta clonality, mostly in about a third.

Germline V gene data show CDR1 as DFQATT and CDR2 as SNEGSKA (reference sequence). This CDR3 contains 18 residues. The trim removed 4 bases at V and 5 bases at J, leaving 22 bases unmatched. Material: peripheral blood mononuclear cells. The receptor was derived from a person aged 18 to 70 in good health. The J gene is TRBJ2-7, the V gene TRBV20-1, with 8 bases matching TRBD1. The CDR3 DNA, read in part, is TGCAGTGCTATCGACAGGGGTGGTGCGTGGGTGTGGGTTAACGAG. Amino acid sequence: CSAIDRGGAWVWVNE. The whole CDR3 protein is CSAIDRGGAWVWVNEQYF.